Presented here are 31 T cell receptor beta chains from one specimen sequenced in a study of T cell changes during pregnancy in multiple sclerosis. Clones were read by immunoSEQ multiplex PCR, and TCRdb kept only the in-frame ones, dropping some. Altogether 65,000 to 75,000 clones are present, 91% being singletons, with the ten largest covering 1.4%. The sample consisted of peripheral blood, taken in the second trimester of pregnancy. These receptors were collected from a female donor with multiple sclerosis, enrolled in a pregnancy study.

V usage is TRBV18 and J usage is TRBJ1-2; D ambiguous. The germline V and J ends were trimmed by 6 bases and 6 bases, with 14 bases remaining between them. CDR3 size: 13 residues. CDR1 KGHSH and CDR2 LQKENI come from the germline V gene. CDR3 sequence: CASSLREEDGYTF. The CDR3 DNA reads as TGTGCCAGCTCCCTTAGGGAGGAGGATGGCTACACCTTC.

V gene TRBV29-1 combines with J gene TRBJ1-4, with D uncertain. The germline CDR1 and CDR2 sequences are SQVTM and ANQGSEA. The CDR3 has 11 amino acids. DNA for the CDR3: TGCAGTCCACAGATTAATGAAAAACTGTTTTTT. It yields the protein CSPQINEKLFF.

This clone came up once. V is TRBV14 and J is TRBJ2-7; TRBD1 aligns across 9 bases. The germline V gene encodes CDR1 SGHDN and CDR2 FVKESK. The CDR3 runs 16 residues. Unmatched junction bases numbered 10, after V lost 4 bases and J lost 3 bases. The DNA of the CDR3 is TGTGCCAGCAGCCCACCCGGGACAGGGACAAACTACGAGCAGTACTTC. Its protein is CASSPPGTGTNYEQYF. Supplemented by reference TRBV14 and TRBJ2-7, the full variable domain reads EAGVTQFPSHSVIEKGQTVTLRCDPISGHDNLYWYRRVMGKEIKFLLHFVKESKQDESGMPNNRFLAERTGGTYSTLKVQPAELEDSGVYFCASSPPGTGTNYEQYFGPGTRLTVT.

This chain connects TRBV19 to TRBJ2-3, with D perhaps TRBD2 (5 bases). V was shortened by 7 bases and J by 4 bases, with 18 bases between the two germline ends. The germline V gene has CDR1 LNHDA and CDR2 SQIVND (reference sequence). The CDR3 consists of 15 residues. CDR3 residues: CASIGPGDRADTQYF. CDR3 in DNA: TGTGCCAGTATTGGGCCCGGGGATCGGGCAGATACGCAGTATTTT.

The chain links TRBV27 to TRBJ2-5; D is unresolved. Germline loops: CDR1 MNHEY, CDR2 SMNVEV (reference sequence). The CDR3 spans 13 residues. V lost 0 bases to trimming and J lost 5 bases, with 7 bases between them. The CDR3 protein is CASSLSPRETQYF. The CDR3 bases are TGTGCCAGCAGTTTATCTCCTCGGGAGACCCAGTACTTC.

This clone appeared once. The chain has TRBV4-1 and TRBJ1-6; the D is unclear. Germline CDR1 is MGHRA and CDR2 is YSYEKL. The CDR3 extends over 15 amino acids. Trimming pared 1 base from V and 5 bases from J, leaving 9 bases between. CDR3 DNA sequence: TGCGCCAGCAGCCAAGTGCCGGAGAATAATTCACCCCTCCACTTT. As protein: CASSQVPENNSPLHF.

V usage is TRBV6-4 and J usage is TRBJ2-3; 8 bases are a match to TRBD2. Trimming cost V 6 bases and J 1 base; bases outside gene matches: 6. CDR3 length: 15 residues. The germline gives CDR1 MRHNA, CDR2 SNTAGT. CDR3 coding DNA: TGTGCCAGCAGCATCCGGGGGGGCCGCACAGATACGCAGTATTTT. Its translation: CASSIRGGRTDTQYF.

This clone occurred once. The genes are TRBV9 and TRBJ2-2, with TRBD2 matching over 11 bases. V shed 0 bases and J 3 bases; nucleotides not matched to a gene: 4. This CDR3 spans 17 amino acids. Germline V gene lookup returns CDR1 SGDLS and CDR2 YYNGEE. The CDR3 spells CASSVGGSGGDTGELFF. CDR3 sequence (DNA): TGTGCCAGCAGCGTAGGTGGTAGCGGGGGGGACACCGGGGAGCTGTTTTTT.

The chain carries TRBV7-2 and TRBJ1-5; D not certain. From germline, CDR1 is SGHTA and CDR2 FQGNSA. V gave up 6 bases and J gave up 2 bases, with 20 bases separating them. The length of the CDR3 is 17 residues. DNA of the CDR3: TGTGCCAGCAGTTCGTCCGCGGCGGGGAGGGGCAATCAGCCCCAGCATTTT. Translated: CASSSSAAGRGNQPQHF.

This chain uses TRBV13 with TRBJ2-2; 9 positions match TRBD2. Germline trimming cut 4 bases from V and 6 bases from J; bases unmatched to any gene: 12. Germline V gene data show CDR1 as PRHDT and CDR2 as FYEKMQ (reference sequence). The CDR3 sequence is 17 residues long. The CDR3 sequence is CASSSPGSSGMSGELFF. CDR3 DNA: TGTGCCAGCAGCTCCCCCGGGTCTAGCGGGATGTCCGGGGAGCTGTTTTTT. The complete variable domain, with remaining parts taken from reference TRBV13 and TRBJ2-2, reads AAGVIQSPRHLIKEKRETATLKCYPIPRHDTVYWYQQGPGQDPQFLISFYEKMQSDKGSIPDRFSAQQFSDYHSELNMSSLELGDSALYFCASSSPGSSGMSGELFFGEGSRLTVL.

The CDR3 region has the DNA TGTGCCAGCAGCTTTTCCACGGGCTACAATGAGCAGTTCTTC. This gives the protein CASSFSTGYNEQFF. The genes are TRBV7-8 and TRBJ2-1; D unresolved. V lost 3 bases and J 3 bases, leaving 9 bases between the germline ends. Germline V lookup: CDR1 SGHVS, CDR2 FQNEAQ. This CDR3 is built from 14 residues.

J is TRBJ1-1 and V is TRBV30; TRBD1 matches at 8 bases. This CDR3 comprises 12 residues. J lost 6 bases, V lost 1 base, and 1 base had no gene match. Germline V CDR1 and CDR2: GTSNPN, SVGIG (reference sequence). CDR3 amino acids: CAWSGTGSEAFF. The CDR3 nucleotides are TGTGCCTGGAGTGGGACAGGGTCTGAAGCTTTCTTT.

This chain links TRBV5-1 with TRBJ2-2; 10 positions agree with TRBD1. V trimming: 4 bases; J trimming: 4 bases; junction bases outside the gene matches: 4. CDR1 SGHRS and CDR2 YFSETQ come from the germline V gene. CDR3 length: 15 amino acids. CDR3 residues: CASSPGQGGTGELFF. CDR3 DNA sequence: TGCGCCAGCAGCCCCGGACAGGGGGGCACCGGGGAGCTGTTTTTT.

The gene calls are TRBV4-1 and TRBJ2-5; 11 positions match TRBD1. The germline V gene encodes CDR1 MGHRA and CDR2 YSYEKL. The CDR3 covers 16 residues. V lost 1 base and J lost 5; bases outside the gene matches: 6. The DNA of the CDR3 is TGCGCCAGCAGCCAAGTGGGGGACAGGGGGTTCGAGACCCAGTACTTC. Its translation is CASSQVGDRGFETQYF.

The table lists this clone with a count of one. The chain carries TRBV9 and TRBJ2-3; maybe TRBD1 (5 bases). Germline lookup yields CDR1 SGDLS and CDR2 YYNGEE. Trimming stripped 0 bases from V and 0 bases from J, with 17 bases between. The CDR3 is 18 amino acids. For the CDR3, the DNA is TGTGCCAGCAGCGTAGCTTCGTTAAGGGGAATCAGCACAGATACGCAGTATTTT. This sequence encodes CASSVASLRGISTDTQYF.

This clone has just one count. V is TRBV10-1 and J is TRBJ1-5, with 7 bases that match TRBD1. In germline, CDR1 is WNHNN, CDR2 SYGVQD (reference sequence). With V trimmed by 3 bases and J by 1 base, 0 bases remained unmatched. CDR3 length: 14 amino acids. This CDR3 reads CASSEQGSNQPQHF. The CDR3 DNA is TGCGCCAGCAGTGAACAGGGGAGCAATCAGCCCCAGCATTTT.

The chain couples TRBV28 to TRBJ2-3; 8 bases match TRBD2. Germline values: CDR1 MDHEN, CDR2 SYDVKM. Germline trimming cut 6 bases from V and 5 bases from J; bases unmatched to any gene: 10. The CDR3 has 15 amino acids. The CDR3 is CASSLPAGAGDTQYF. CDR3 nucleotide sequence: TGTGCCAGCAGCCTACCAGCGGGAGCGGGAGATACGCAGTATTTT.

This chain connects TRBV19 to TRBJ1-4; no clear D. V lost 8 bases, J lost 8 bases, and 12 bases lay in between. The CDR3 runs to 12 residues. Germline CDR1 and CDR2: LNHDA and SQIVND (reference sequence). The CDR3 region is CASSVSGEKLFF. The CDR3 region has the DNA TGTGCCAGTTCCGTTTCTGGCGAAAAACTGTTTTTT.

The V and J genes are TRBV4-2 and TRBJ2-3, with TRBD2 identical over 9 bases. V was clipped by 0 bases and J by 4 bases; unmatched bases: 8. This CDR3 is 17 amino acids long. Germline CDR1 reads LGHNA; CDR2 reads YNFKEQ. Written as DNA, the CDR3 is TGTGCCAGCAGCCAAGATCTGGGCGGGAGGGCCGCAGATACGCAGTATTTT. Protein sequence: CASSQDLGGRAADTQYF.

Here the CDR3 reads CASGSSSINQPQHF. In DNA form, the CDR3 reads TGTGCCAGCGGGAGCTCGTCCATCAATCAGCCCCAGCATTTT. J is TRBJ1-5 and V is TRBV28; D uncertain. The germline V and J ends were trimmed by 8 bases and 3 bases, with 14 bases remaining between them. Looked up from germline, CDR1 is MDHEN and CDR2 is SYDVKM. The CDR3 loop spans 14 amino acids.

The CDR3: CASSTNRVNQPQHF. Here the CDR3 DNA reads TGTGCCAGCAGCACAAACAGGGTCAATCAGCCCCAGCATTTT. The chain is built from TRBV7-9 and TRBJ1-5; TRBD1 might be the D (6 bases). The V gene lost 5 bases and the J gene lost 3 bases, with 11 bases spanning the gap. CDR1 SEHNR and CDR2 FQNEAQ come from the germline V gene (reference sequence). The CDR3 has 14 residues.

The rearrangement links TRBV2 to TRBJ2-3, with a tentative D call TRBD2 (7 bases). The CDR3 has 15 residues. Trimming shortened V by 7 bases and J by 3 bases, and 17 bases separated the two germline ends. Per the germline V gene, CDR1 is SNHLY and CDR2 is FYNNEI. CDR3 in DNA: TGTGCCAGCAAAGGCGGGGGCTTGAAGACAGATACGCAGTATTTT. This sequence encodes CASKGGGLKTDTQYF.

The gene calls are TRBV25-1 and TRBJ2-5; 10 positions match TRBD1. V lost 6 bases to trimming and J lost 4 bases; unmatched junction nucleotides: 8. Germline CDR1 is MGHDK and CDR2 is SYGVNS. The CDR3 length is 15 residues. The CDR3: CASSMDRGVGETQYF. The CDR3 DNA follows: TGTGCCAGCAGCATGGACAGGGGGGTTGGAGAGACCCAGTACTTC.

The genes are TRBV7-9 and TRBJ1-2, with a weak D call TRBD1 (5 bases). The CDR3 contains 14 residues. Germline-derived CDR1 and CDR2 are SEHNR and FQNEAQ (reference sequence). V dropped 5 bases and J dropped 3 bases, with 13 bases sitting between them. The CDR3 protein is CASSPTQGHYGYTF. In DNA form, the CDR3 reads TGTGCCAGCAGCCCGACCCAGGGTCACTATGGCTACACCTTC.

The chain carries TRBV19 and TRBJ2-1; TRBD2 matches at 12 bases. From germline, CDR1 is LNHDA and CDR2 SQIVND (reference sequence). V trimming: 6 bases; J trimming: 7 bases; junction bases outside the gene matches: 4. The CDR3 is 14 residues long. The DNA for the CDR3 is TGTGCCAGTAGGGCTAGCGGGAGGGTAAATGAGCAGTTCTTC. Its protein product is CASRASGRVNEQFF.

The chain uses TRBV6-6 and TRBJ1-1, with 7 bases matching TRBD1. Per the germline V gene, CDR1 is MNHNY and CDR2 is SVGAGI (reference sequence). The CDR3 is 14 amino acids. Losses at the gene ends were 6 bases for V and 1 base for J; bases not matched to a gene: 5. CDR3 nucleotides: TGTGCCAGCAGACAGGGGAGAGAGAACACTGAAGCTTTCTTT. Protein product: CASRQGRENTEAFF.

CDR3 DNA: TGTGCCATCAGTGGGGCCGGGACAGGACTCTCTGGGGCCAACGTCCTGACTTTC. Translating gives CAISGAGTGLSGANVLTF. The V gene is TRBV10-3, the J gene TRBJ2-6; 8 nucleotides match TRBD1. The CDR3 loop spans 18 amino acids. Trimming removed 4 bases from V and 0 bases from J; junction bases left unmatched: 8. CDR1 is ENHRY and CDR2 is SYGVKD in the germline V gene.

The chain couples TRBV7-2 to TRBJ1-3, with no clear D. Trimming took 5 bases from V and 0 from J, leaving 8 bases between them. Per germline, CDR1 SGHTA and CDR2 FQGNSA. The CDR3 consists of 14 residues. CDR3 region: CASSRAGSGNTIYF. As DNA, the CDR3 is TGTGCCAGCAGCCGAGCTGGCTCTGGAAACACCATATATTTT.

The J gene is TRBJ2-1, the V gene TRBV5-4; TRBD1 agrees at 10 bases. The germline V gene has CDR1 SGHNT and CDR2 YYREEE (reference sequence). The length of the CDR3 is 15 residues. Trimming cost V 2 bases and J 3 bases; bases outside gene matches: 2. This CDR3 reads CASSLGTGVYNEQFF. The CDR3 bases are TGTGCCAGCAGCTTAGGGACAGGGGTCTACAATGAGCAGTTCTTC. The full variable domain, completed using reference TRBV5-4 and TRBJ2-1, is ETGVTQSPTHLIKTRGQQVTLRCSSQSGHNTVSWYQQALGQGPQFIFQYYREEENGRGNFPPRFSGLQFPNYSSELNVNALELDDSALYLCASSLGTGVYNEQFFGPGTRLTVL.

This clone was seen a single time. The chain is built from TRBV6-1 and TRBJ2-1; 7 bases are a match to TRBD1. Trimming at V came to 5 bases and at J to 10 bases, leaving 14 bases not matched to a gene. This CDR3 has 15 amino acids. From germline, CDR1 is MNHNS and CDR2 SASEGT. As DNA, the CDR3 is TGTGCCAGCAGTCACCGGGACAGTCTTCAAATGGAGCAGTTCTTC. Translated: CASSHRDSLQMEQFF.

This sequence joins TRBV5-1 and TRBJ2-3; 11 bases are a match to TRBD2. The V and J ends lost 4 bases and 6 bases, in that order; junction bases with no gene match: 7. The CDR3 consists of 15 residues. Germline V gene sequence: CDR1 SGHRS, CDR2 YFSETQ. CDR3 protein: CASSVSGGAGDTQYF. The CDR3, as DNA: TGCGCCAGCAGCGTTAGCGGGGGGGCCGGGGATACGCAGTATTTT.